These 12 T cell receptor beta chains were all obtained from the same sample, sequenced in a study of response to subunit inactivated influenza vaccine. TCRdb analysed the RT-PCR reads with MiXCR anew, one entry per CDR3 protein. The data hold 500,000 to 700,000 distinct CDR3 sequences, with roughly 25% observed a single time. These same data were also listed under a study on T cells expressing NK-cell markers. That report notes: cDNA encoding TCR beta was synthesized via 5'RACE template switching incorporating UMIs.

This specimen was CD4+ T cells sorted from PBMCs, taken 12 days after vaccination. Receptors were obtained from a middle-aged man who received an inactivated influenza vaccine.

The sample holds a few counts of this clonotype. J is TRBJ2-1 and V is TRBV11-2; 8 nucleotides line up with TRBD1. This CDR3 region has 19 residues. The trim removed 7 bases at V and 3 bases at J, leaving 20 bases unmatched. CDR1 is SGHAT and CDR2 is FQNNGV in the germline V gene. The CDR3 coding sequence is TGTGCCAGCACATTACGGGAGACCAGGGGGCGCCAAGTCTACAATGAGCAGTTCTTC. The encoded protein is CASTLRETRGRQVYNEQFF.

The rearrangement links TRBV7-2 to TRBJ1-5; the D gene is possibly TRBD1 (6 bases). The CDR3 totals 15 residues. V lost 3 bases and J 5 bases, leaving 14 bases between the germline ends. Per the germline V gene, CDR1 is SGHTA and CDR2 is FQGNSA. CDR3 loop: CASSFGGAAYQPQHF. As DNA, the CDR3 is TGTGCCAGCAGCTTCGGGGGGGCCGCCTATCAGCCCCAGCATTTT.

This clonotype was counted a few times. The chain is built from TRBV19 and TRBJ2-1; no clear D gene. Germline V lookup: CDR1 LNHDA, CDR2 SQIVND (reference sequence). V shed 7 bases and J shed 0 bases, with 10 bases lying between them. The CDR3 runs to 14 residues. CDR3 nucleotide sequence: TGTGCCAGTAACCGGGTCCTCTCCTACAATGAGCAGTTCTTC. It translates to CASNRVLSYNEQFF.

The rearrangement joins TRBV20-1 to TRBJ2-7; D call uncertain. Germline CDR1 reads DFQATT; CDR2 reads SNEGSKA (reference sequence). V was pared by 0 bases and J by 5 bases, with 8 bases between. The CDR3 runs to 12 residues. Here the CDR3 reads CSARDGRDEQYF. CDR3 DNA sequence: TGCAGTGCTAGAGATGGGCGCGACGAGCAGTACTTC.

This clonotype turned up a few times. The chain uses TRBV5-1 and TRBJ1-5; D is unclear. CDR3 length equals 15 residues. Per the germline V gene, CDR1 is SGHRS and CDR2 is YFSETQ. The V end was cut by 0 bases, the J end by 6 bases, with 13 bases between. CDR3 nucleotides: TGCGCCAGCAGCTTGGCCGGGGTTTCGGGTCAGCCCCAGCATTTT. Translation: CASSLAGVSGQPQHF.

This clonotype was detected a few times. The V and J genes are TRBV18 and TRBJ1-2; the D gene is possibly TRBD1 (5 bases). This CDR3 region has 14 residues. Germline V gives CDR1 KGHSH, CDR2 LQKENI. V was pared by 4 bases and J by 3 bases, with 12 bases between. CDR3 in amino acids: CASSQTGGDYGYTF. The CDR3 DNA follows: TGTGCCAGCTCACAGACCGGGGGAGACTATGGCTACACCTTC.

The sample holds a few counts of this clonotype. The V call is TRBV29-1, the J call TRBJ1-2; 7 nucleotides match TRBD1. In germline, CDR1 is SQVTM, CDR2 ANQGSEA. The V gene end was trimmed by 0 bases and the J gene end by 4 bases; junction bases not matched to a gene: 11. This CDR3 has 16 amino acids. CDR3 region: CSVEDPRQGRSYGYTF. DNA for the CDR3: TGCAGCGTTGAAGACCCAAGACAGGGTAGGAGCTATGGCTACACCTTC. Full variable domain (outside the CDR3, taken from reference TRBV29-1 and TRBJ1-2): SAVISQKPSRDICQRGTSLTIQCQVDSQVTMMFWYRQQPGQSLTLIATANQGSEATYESGFVIDKFPISRPNLTFSTLTVSNMSPEDSSIYLCSVEDPRQGRSYGYTFGSGTRLTVV.

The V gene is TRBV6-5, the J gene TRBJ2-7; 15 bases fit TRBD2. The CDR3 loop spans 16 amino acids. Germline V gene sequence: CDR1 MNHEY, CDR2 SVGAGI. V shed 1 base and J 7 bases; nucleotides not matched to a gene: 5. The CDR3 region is CASSYWTSGRADEQYF. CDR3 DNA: TGTGCCAGCAGTTACTGGACTAGCGGGAGGGCTGATGAGCAGTACTTC.

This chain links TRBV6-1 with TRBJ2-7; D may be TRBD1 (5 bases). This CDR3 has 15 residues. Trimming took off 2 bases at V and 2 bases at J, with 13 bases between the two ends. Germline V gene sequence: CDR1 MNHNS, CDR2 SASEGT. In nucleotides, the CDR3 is TGTGCCAGCAGTGAAAGGGCAGGGTGGGCCTACGAGCAGTACTTC. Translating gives CASSERAGWAYEQYF.

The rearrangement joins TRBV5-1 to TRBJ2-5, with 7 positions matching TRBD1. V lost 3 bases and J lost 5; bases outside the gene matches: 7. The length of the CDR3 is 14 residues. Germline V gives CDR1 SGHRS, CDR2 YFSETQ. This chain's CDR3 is CASSSTGVHETQYF. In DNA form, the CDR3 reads TGCGCCAGCAGCTCCACAGGGGTTCACGAGACCCAGTACTTC.

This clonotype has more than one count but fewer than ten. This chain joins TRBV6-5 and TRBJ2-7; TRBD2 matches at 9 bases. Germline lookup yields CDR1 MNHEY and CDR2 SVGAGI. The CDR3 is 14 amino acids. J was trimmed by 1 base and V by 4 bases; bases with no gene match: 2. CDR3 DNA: TGTGCCAGCAGTTCGGGACTAGCATCCTACGAGCAGTACTTC. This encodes CASSSGLASYEQYF.

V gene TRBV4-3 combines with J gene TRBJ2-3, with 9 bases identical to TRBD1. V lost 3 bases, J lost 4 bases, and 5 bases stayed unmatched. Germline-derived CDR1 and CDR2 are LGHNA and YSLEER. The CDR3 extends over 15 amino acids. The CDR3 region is CASSHVDRGPDTQYF. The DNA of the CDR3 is TGCGCCAGCAGCCACGTGGACAGGGGCCCAGATACGCAGTATTTT.